One and the same sample provided the 26 T cell receptor beta chains below, sequenced in a study of CD8 T cells in ankylosing spondylitis. A single record per CDR3 protein comes from TCRdb applying MiXCR to the 5' RACE reads. The sample carries some 250,000 distinct CDR3 sequences, about 24% recorded once. What was sequenced was blood, either unsorted or a sorted T cell fraction (not recorded which). Receptor source: a male donor with ankylosing spondylitis or in good health (not recorded which).

The CDR3 reads CSARVARWGDTQYF. The CDR3 DNA reads TGCAGTGCTAGGGTAGCCAGGTGGGGCGATACGCAGTATTTT. The J gene is TRBJ2-3, the V gene TRBV20-1; D perhaps matches TRBD1 (5 bases). Germline assignment: CDR1 DFQATT and CDR2 SNEGSKA (reference sequence). The length of the CDR3 is 14 residues. Trimming left V 3 bases short and J 6 bases short, with 16 bases between.

The genes are TRBV27 and TRBJ2-1; 8 positions agree with TRBD1. Germline CDR1 reads MNHEY; CDR2 reads SMNVEV (reference sequence). Trimming at V came to 4 bases and at J to 7 bases, leaving 6 bases not matched to a gene. This CDR3 region has 14 residues. CDR3 in amino acids: CASSYTDRENEQFF. The CDR3 bases are TGTGCCAGCAGTTACACGGACAGGGAGAATGAGCAGTTCTTC.

At least ten counts were recorded for this clonotype. The J gene is TRBJ1-2, the V gene TRBV20-1, with D perhaps TRBD1 (6 bases). Between the trimmed V and J ends, which lost 4 bases and 4 bases, there was a span of 10 bases. This CDR3 contains 12 residues. In germline, CDR1 is DFQATT, CDR2 SNEGSKA (reference sequence). In DNA form, the CDR3 reads TGCAGTGCTAACAGGGACACCTATGGCTACACCTTC. Translation: CSANRDTYGYTF.

The rearrangement joins TRBV3-1 to TRBJ2-5; D not certain. Per germline, CDR1 LGHDT and CDR2 YNNKEL (reference sequence). The CDR3 extends over 13 amino acids. V was trimmed by 4 bases and J by 4 bases, leaving 10 bases between them. CDR3 coding DNA: TGTGCCAGCAGCCCCATTCAGCTAGAGACCCAGTACTTC. Translating gives CASSPIQLETQYF.

Concerning this clonotype itself: The conserved closing phenylalanine or tryptophan is absent in this CDR3, likely reflecting a read error. CDR3 in amino acids: CSAKMGPQGAQYL. The CDR3 region has the DNA TGCAGTGCCAAAATGGGGCCCCAGGGCGCCCAGTACTTA. The V gene is TRBV20-1, the J gene TRBJ2-5, with D possibly TRBD1 on 5 matching bases. The V gene's germline CDR1 is DFQATT and CDR2 SNEGSKA (reference sequence). The V end was cut by 6 bases, the J end by 9 bases, with 20 bases between. The CDR3 spans 13 residues.

For this clonotype: The junction and the germline gene differ at one end; a read error may be behind it. This chain joins TRBV20-1 and TRBJ1-1; 9 bases align to TRBD1. The V gene's germline CDR1 is DFQATT and CDR2 SNEGSKA (reference sequence). CDR3 length: 15 amino acids. The CDR3 nucleotides read TGCAGTGCTGGAGACAGGGGGGAGGCGAGTACTGAAGCTTTCTTT. This encodes CSAGDRGEASTEAFF.

This chain connects TRBV6-1 to TRBJ2-7; D ambiguous. The CDR3 runs 12 residues. V gave up 3 bases and J gave up 5 bases, with 8 bases separating them. Germline values: CDR1 MNHNS, CDR2 SASEGT. CDR3 coding DNA: TGTGCCAGCAGTGAGTCAGGACACGAGCAGTACTTC. Its protein is CASSESGHEQYF.

Here the CDR3 DNA reads TGTGCCACCGCGACTAGCGGGGGTCGGGAGACCCAGTACTTC. Translating gives CATATSGGRETQYF. The rearrangement uses TRBV7-8 and TRBJ2-5; 12 bases match TRBD2. CDR1 and CDR2 (germline): SGHVS, FQNEAQ. Unmatched junction bases numbered 8, after V lost 10 bases and J lost 5 bases. This CDR3 is built from 14 residues.

This clonotype was seen at least ten times. The rearrangement uses TRBV5-1 and TRBJ2-2; no clear D. V shed 4 bases and J shed 0 bases, with 7 bases lying between them. Germline CDR1 and CDR2: SGHRS and YFSETQ. This CDR3 is built from 14 residues. The CDR3 nucleotides read TGCGCCAGCAGCCTAACAACGAACACCGGGGAGCTGTTTTTT. It yields the protein CASSLTTNTGELFF.

Only a few counts were recorded for this clonotype. The chain joins TRBV20-1 to TRBJ2-3; perhaps TRBD2 as D (7 bases). Germline CDR1 and CDR2: DFQATT and SNEGSKA (reference sequence). The CDR3 is 15 amino acids. CDR3 in amino acids: CSVMGGGHSTDTQYF. In DNA form, the CDR3 reads TGCAGCGTAATGGGGGGGGGCCATAGCACAGATACGCAGTATTTT.

At least ten counts were recorded for this clonotype. The chain employs TRBV6-1 and TRBJ1-2, with 8 bases identical to TRBD1. The V segment lost 5 bases and the J segment 4 bases; nucleotides outside the gene matches: 6. CDR1 MNHNS and CDR2 SASEGT come from the germline V gene. The CDR3 runs to 14 residues. This CDR3 reads CASSTGGESYGYTF. CDR3 sequence (DNA): TGTGCCAGCAGTACAGGGGGAGAATCCTATGGCTACACCTTC.

Only a few counts were recorded for this clonotype. This chain uses TRBV20-1 with TRBJ2-7; weak D call: TRBD2 (6 bases). The CDR3 length is 13 residues. The V gene lost 6 bases and the J gene lost 7 bases, with 19 bases spanning the gap. CDR1 is DFQATT, CDR2 SNEGSKA, per germline (reference sequence). CDR3 protein: CSASGGSLREQYF. In DNA, the CDR3 is TGCAGTGCCAGTGGGGGGTCCCTTCGAGAGCAGTACTTC.

This clonotype was counted a few times. The J gene is TRBJ2-3, the V gene TRBV29-1; no clear D gene. CDR3 length equals 15 residues. V lost 1 base, J lost 0 bases, and 11 bases lay in between. CDR1 is SQVTM and CDR2 is ANQGSEA in the germline V gene. The CDR3 region is CSVEGSGTSTDTQYF. Written as DNA, the CDR3 is TGCAGCGTTGAAGGGTCCGGAACTAGCACAGATACGCAGTATTTT.

This clonotype has at least ten counts. The V call is TRBV12-3 or TRBV12-4, the J call TRBJ1-4; the match to TRBD1 covers 7 bases. This CDR3 region has 14 residues. V was pared by 6 bases and J by 7 bases, with 8 bases of the junction left unmatched. CDR3 loop: CASSQTGLGEKLFF. The CDR3 nucleotides are TGTGCCAGCAGCCAGACAGGGTTGGGTGAAAAACTGTTTTTT.

This clonotype occurred many times. The CDR3: CASSSTVLNTEAFF. The CDR3, as DNA: TGTGCCAGCAGCTCGACGGTACTGAACACTGAAGCTTTCTTT. The rearrangement joins TRBV5-5 to TRBJ1-1; D uncertain. The germline CDR1 and CDR2 sequences are SGHKS and YYEKEE (reference sequence). V was cut by 3 bases and J by 0 bases, with 9 bases left in between. This CDR3 region has 14 residues.

The DNA of the CDR3 is TGTGCCAGCAGTTTAGAACAGGGTAGTGATGAAGCTTTCTTT. It encodes CASSLEQGSDEAFF. V usage is TRBV12-3 or TRBV12-4 and J usage is TRBJ1-1, with D possibly TRBD1 on 6 matching bases. V was shortened by 1 base and J by 7 bases, with 13 bases between the two germline ends. CDR3 size: 14 residues.

In DNA form, the CDR3 reads TGTGCCATCAGTGAGAACAGTGCGGATGGCTACACCTTC. Translating it yields CAISENSADGYTF. The chain uses TRBV10-3 and TRBJ1-2, with D unclear. Trimming left V 2 bases short and J 6 bases short, with 10 bases between. Germline values: CDR1 ENHRY, CDR2 SYGVKD. The CDR3 spans 13 residues.

This clonotype was seen only a few times. J is TRBJ2-1 and V is TRBV20-1; D perhaps matches TRBD2 (6 bases). This CDR3 contains 12 residues. Trimming shortened V by 3 bases and J by 6 bases, and 9 bases separated the two germline ends. CDR1 and CDR2 from the germline V gene are DFQATT and SNEGSKA (reference sequence). The CDR3 region is CSASPLANEQFF. The DNA for the CDR3 is TGCAGTGCTAGCCCACTAGCCAATGAGCAGTTCTTC.

The V call is TRBV20-1, the J call TRBJ2-4; D is perhaps TRBD1 (6 bases). V was shortened by 4 bases and J by 5 bases, with 12 bases between the two germline ends. This CDR3 is built from 13 residues. Germline CDR1 DFQATT, CDR2 SNEGSKA (reference sequence). Here the CDR3 reads CSANRDVENIQYF. CDR3 coding DNA: TGCAGTGCTAACAGGGATGTGGAAAACATTCAGTACTTC.

This clonotype has just a few counts. The rearrangement joins TRBV12-3 or TRBV12-4 to TRBJ2-3, with a possible D match to TRBD1 (6 bases). CDR3 length: 13 amino acids. Trimming removed 6 bases at V and 3 bases at J, with 10 bases between. In DNA form, the CDR3 reads TGTGCCAGCAGGCAAAGGGGGACAGATACGCAGTATTTT. Residues: CASRQRGTDTQYF.

This clonotype occurred a few times. The CDR3 coding sequence is TGTGCCAGCAGCTGGTTAAGGGGGAACTATGGCTACACCTTC. Protein sequence: CASSWLRGNYGYTF. The V gene is TRBV11-2, the J gene TRBJ1-2, with D possibly matching TRBD1 (6 bases). Germline CDR1 and CDR2: SGHAT and FQNNGV. The V gene lost 4 bases and the J gene lost 2 bases, with 11 bases spanning the gap. The CDR3 runs to 14 residues.

The rearrangement joins TRBV2 to TRBJ2-5; 8 bases are a match to TRBD2. Germline V lookup: CDR1 SNHLY, CDR2 FYNNEI. This CDR3 is built from 13 residues. After removal of 7 bases from V and 3 bases from J, the junction contained 4 bases not matched to a gene. The CDR3 nucleotides read TGTGCCAGCAACTCGGGACTAGAAGAGACCCAGTACTTC. As protein: CASNSGLEETQYF.

Only a few counts were recorded for this clonotype. The chain uses TRBV6-1 and TRBJ2-1; maybe TRBD2 (7 bases). CDR1 and CDR2 (germline): MNHNS, SASEGT. V dropped 4 bases and J dropped 5 bases, with 15 bases sitting between them. CDR3 length equals 15 residues. The CDR3 region has the DNA TGTGCCAGCAGTGGGGGGAGGGGGGACAACAATGAGCAGTTCTTC. Amino acid sequence: CASSGGRGDNNEQFF.

This clonotype has a count of ten or more. The CDR3 region has the DNA TGTGCCAGCAGCAGGGGGTGGACCGATGGCTACACCTTC. Protein product: CASSRGWTDGYTF. V and J are TRBV9 and TRBJ1-2; perhaps TRBD1 as D (6 bases). V lost 4 bases and J lost 6, with 13 bases in between. Germline V gene lookup returns CDR1 SGDLS and CDR2 YYNGEE. The CDR3 runs 13 residues. The full variable domain, completed using reference TRBV9 and TRBJ1-2, is DSGVTQTPKHLITATGQRVTLRCSPRSGDLSVYWYQQSLDQGLQFLIQYYNGEERAKGNILERFSAQQFPDLHSELNLSSLELGDSALYFCASSRGWTDGYTFGSGTRLTVV.

The genes are TRBV5-1 and TRBJ2-1; 8 nucleotides align to TRBD2. CDR3 length equals 15 residues. V shed 4 bases, J shed 1 base, and the junction held 4 bases outside the gene matches. The germline CDR1 and CDR2 sequences are SGHRS and YFSETQ. The CDR3 DNA follows: TGCGCCAGCAGCGGCCAGCGGGGGTCCTACAATGAGCAGTTCTTC. Translating gives CASSGQRGSYNEQFF. The complete variable domain, with remaining parts taken from reference TRBV5-1 and TRBJ2-1, reads KAGVTQTPRYLIKTRGQQVTLSCSPISGHRSVSWYQQTPGQGLQFLFEYFSETQRNKGNFPGRFSGRQFSNSRSEMNVSTLELGDSALYLCASSGQRGSYNEQFFGPGTRLTVL.

This clonotype has more than one count but fewer than ten. This rearrangement joins TRBV6-5 to TRBJ1-3; no firm D call. There are 15 residues in the CDR3. Germline V gene data show CDR1 as MNHEY and CDR2 as SVGAGI. V gave up 4 bases and J gave up 0 bases, with 10 bases separating them. The CDR3 region is CASSSLGSSGNTIYF. The DNA of the CDR3 is TGTGCCAGCAGTTCTCTGGGGAGCTCTGGAAACACCATATATTTT.